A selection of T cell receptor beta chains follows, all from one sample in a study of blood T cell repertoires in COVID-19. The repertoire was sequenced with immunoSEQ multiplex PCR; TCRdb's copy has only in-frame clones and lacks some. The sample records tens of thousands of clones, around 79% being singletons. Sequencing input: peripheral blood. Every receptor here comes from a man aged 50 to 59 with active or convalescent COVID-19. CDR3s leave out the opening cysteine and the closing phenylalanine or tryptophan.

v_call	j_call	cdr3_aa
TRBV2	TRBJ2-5	ASRTPAGAKKTQY
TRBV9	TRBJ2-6	ASSPRRGGGANVLT
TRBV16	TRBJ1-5	ASSPQNQPQH
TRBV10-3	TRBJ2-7	AINVRNGEQY
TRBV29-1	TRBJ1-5	SVEGDRGNQPQH
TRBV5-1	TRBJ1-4	ASREGNEKLF
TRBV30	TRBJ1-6	AWGQNSPLH
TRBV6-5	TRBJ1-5	ASTSADGAQPQH
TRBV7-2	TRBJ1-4	ASSLEATSEKLF
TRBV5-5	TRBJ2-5	ASSPRDRTINEETQY
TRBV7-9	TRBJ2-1	ASSLAALGLANNEQF
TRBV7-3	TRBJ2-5	ASSSGQRETQY
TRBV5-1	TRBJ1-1	ASSSGDRNTEAF
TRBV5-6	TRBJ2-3	ASSKTSGGVDTQY
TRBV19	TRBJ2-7	ASTQDGTGTYEQY
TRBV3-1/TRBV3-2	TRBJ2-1	ASSQDYNSGGWEQF
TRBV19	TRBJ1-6	ASSNLEGVNSPLH
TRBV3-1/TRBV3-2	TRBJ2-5	ASSPWTGGGTQY
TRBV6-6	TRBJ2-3	ASSSLRTGRADTQY
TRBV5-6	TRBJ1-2	ASSLARGPMGYT
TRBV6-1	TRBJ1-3	ASQAGQGDTIY
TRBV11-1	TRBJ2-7	ASGPGQGIQQY
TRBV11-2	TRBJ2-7	ASSGTHGDEQY